Below, one T cell receptor beta chain is given with its context. This clone was found a few times. The clone's antigen remains unknown. Per-base quality was not reported, and no clone a single base away is much larger than it. The data originate from a study of T cells after posttransplantation cyclophosphamide (dated by TCRdb to the mid-2010s). Context from the whole study: Using TRB sequencing, the study followed how the T cell repertoire rebuilt after myeloablative bone marrow transplantation with posttransplantation cyclophosphamide given as GVHD prophylaxis. Samples from 35 PTCy-treated patients and 16 related bone marrow donors of those patients were subjected to antigen receptor sequencing. TRB sequencing was performed on blood from all 30 or so PTCy patients with 1-year posttransplant specimens. In 3 patients, up to roughly 3 additional blood samples taken between 2 and 5.2 years after transplant also underwent TRB sequencing, as did pretransplant blood from a handful of patients. TRA and TRB clonality were tightly correlated in 10 or so samples, so subsequent TCR analyses focused on TRB only. Public TRB sequences were compared against a database of over 3,600 sequences linked to responses to pathogens, tumor antigens, self-antigens and alloantigens. What the study reported, not specific to this receptor: Across fewer than 50 patients, TRB clonality was highly associated with recipient CMV seropositivity and CMV reactivation, and diversity in PTCy patients was similar to diversity in CNI/methotrexate controls. The TRB repertoires of T cells infiltrating skin or GI tract showed only limited overlap with the TRB repertoires of T cells in blood. Donor-recipient similarity was low at 1-2 months but increased during the first year, and donor CD8+ memory clones often dominated later blood repertoires.

At the junction V is shortened by 5 bases and J by 7 bases, with 12 bases in between. Looking up the germline V gene yields CDR1 SGHTA and CDR2 FQGNSA. Taken from cysteine to phenylalanine, the CDR3 has 13 residues. CDR3 DNA only is kept here, 39 bases in frame from base 1. Explained via the paper, the treatment or condition label denotes: high-dose cyclophosphamide on days +3 and +4 as single-agent GVHD prophylaxis. PTCy patients received busulfan and fludarabine conditioning, a related or unrelated marrow graft, and cyclophosphamide on days +3 and +4. The PTCy-treated patients were drawn from a prospective, multi-institutional clinical trial. Peripheral blood and bone marrow mononuclear cells were isolated by Ficoll-Hypaque density centrifugation and were cryopreserved. TRB sequencing used genomic DNA with the immunoSEQ assay at survey resolution or the hsTCRB kit. On the study's bioinformatics: The immunoSEQ software handled the initial read processing, while the LymphoSeq R package was used for the repertoire analyses. Clonality was computed as 1 minus normalized Shannon entropy, and a Gini coefficient was also calculated for each TRB dataset. Phenotypes of unsorted samples were inferred by mapping TRB sequences from sorted subsets of the recipient or donor onto the same recipient's unsorted samples. Entries here come from immuneACCESS through TCRdb and include only in-frame sequences with V and J called. Some clones fail to appear in such tables; in the studies checked, an unresolved V gene covers under half of the shortfall, and the cause of the remainder is unknown. That table furnishes V, J and clone size, whereas the DNA furnished D and trimming. The sample comprises about 14,000 clones, and every one was counted more than once. The top ten clonotypes cover 23% of the sample.

The clonotype comes from a female patient in her 40s who received an allogeneic stem cell transplant from a related donor, was CMV-positive, and had no GVHD. Following a transplant, some T cells may be graft donor cells, not patient cells. The V and J segments used are TRBV7-2 and TRBJ2-1; the D gene is perhaps TRBD2, from 5 matching bases. The specimen comprised PBMCs, sampled 950 to 1,200 days after allogeneic stem cell transplant with posttransplant cyclophosphamide. The DNA is TGTGCCAGCAGCCCCCTCGGGGTTAATGAGCAGTTCTTC. Translated, this is CASSPLGVNEQFF.